This TCR beta chain was recovered during a study of T-cell memory formation after mild COVID-19. Turning to the study itself: TCR clusters were mostly donor specific.

V was cut by 4 bases and J by 2 bases, with 10 bases left in between. This CDR3 has 14 residues. The germline V gene encodes CDR1 KGHDR and CDR2 SFDVKD. This clonotype has more than one count but fewer than ten. The antigen remains unidentified. The study, taken as a whole, reports: Researchers found some responding clones in pre-infection memory, a sign that cross-reactive memory joined. Clones that shrank (day 15 to 85) were balanced CD4/CD8, whereas later expanders leaned CD4+.

5'RACE primed from the constant segment yielded TCR alpha and TCR beta cDNA libraries bearing sample barcodes and UMIs. TCRdb analysed the 5' RACE reads with MiXCR anew, one entry per CDR3 protein. The data show some 110,000 distinct CDR3 sequences, with 17% seen just once and 28% held by the top ten. The clonotype originates from an adult woman who had mild COVID-19 (a few samples of this study predate the infection). Cell type and time point are not known. The genes are TRBV24-1 and TRBJ1-2; D is perhaps TRBD1 (5 bases). Sequenced: PBMCs or a T cell subset sorted from them (not recorded which). In DNA form, the CDR3 reads TGTGCCACCAGTGACGCCGGACAAAACTATGGCTACACCTTC. Its protein is CATSDAGQNYGYTF.